Below, one TCR beta chain is given with its context. The germline CDR1 and CDR2 sequences are GTSNPN and SVGIG (reference sequence). The CDR3 loop spans 15 amino acids. Trimming removed 1 base from V and 0 bases from J, with 10 bases in between. The data stem from a study of blood T cell repertoires in COVID-19. About the research overall: COVID-19 samples from acute and convalescent phases originated in the United States, Italy and Spain. In each case, the material was cDNA or gDNA derived from T cells, B-cell-depleted T cells, or PBMCs.

Original analysis: Amplifying reference gene primers gave estimates of nucleated cell counts. Clones were sequenced by immunoSEQ multiplex PCR, and TCRdb holds only the in-frame ones, with some missing. The V and J calls and clone size come from that table; D and trimming were worked out from the DNA. Of over 110,000 clones listed, about 91% are singletons. Material: peripheral blood. This TCR was sampled from a human donor in a cohort sampled during active COVID-19. V gene TRBV30 combines with J gene TRBJ1-3, with D hard to call. CDR3 region: CAWSGLYSSGNTIYF. In nucleotides, the CDR3 is TGTGCCTGGAGTGGTCTATATAGCTCTGGAAACACCATATATTTT.